The 18 T cell receptor beta chains given below trace back to one sample, sequenced in a study of immune cell composition in non-small cell lung cancer. Sequencing was performed with immunoSEQ multiplex PCR; in TCRdb, only in-frame clones are kept and a portion is missing. The sample contains 2,500 to 3,000 clones, around 81% of which appear only once. This same sample was also taken into another study, of CD4 T cells in lung cancer.

The specimen was lung tumor tissue. The source is a human donor with non-small cell lung cancer.

This chain joins TRBV29-1 and TRBJ2-2; 8 nucleotides agree with TRBD1. Germline lookup yields CDR1 SQVTM and CDR2 ANQGSEA. This CDR3 spans 15 amino acids. Trimming at V came to 6 bases and at J to 1 base, leaving 7 bases not matched to a gene. CDR3 nucleotides: TGCAGCGTGTTACGGACAGGGAAGAACACCGGGGAGCTGTTTTTT. Amino acid sequence: CSVLRTGKNTGELFF.

The chain is built from TRBV14 and TRBJ2-1, with D uncertain. CDR3 length equals 14 residues. V lost 1 base to trimming and J lost 1 base, with 5 bases between them. CDR1 and CDR2 (germline): SGHDN, FVKESK. The CDR3 region is CASSQGGSYNEQFF. CDR3 nucleotides: TGTGCCAGCAGCCAAGGCGGTTCCTACAATGAGCAGTTCTTC. The full variable domain, in which reference TRBV14 and TRBJ2-1 provide the parts outside the CDR3, is EAGVTQFPSHSVIEKGQTVTLRCDPISGHDNLYWYRRVMGKEIKFLLHFVKESKQDESGMPNNRFLAERTGGTYSTLKVQPAELEDSGVYFCASSQGGSYNEQFFGPGTRLTVL.

The chain joins TRBV6-5 to TRBJ2-3; 7 bases are a match to TRBD2. The ends lost 11 bases at V and 6 bases at J; junction bases unmatched: 5. This CDR3 contains 11 residues. Germline V gene lookup returns CDR1 MNHEY and CDR2 SVGAGI. Here the CDR3 reads CASRAGDTQYF. The CDR3 DNA sequence: TGTGCCTCCCGAGCGGGGGATACGCAGTATTTT.

This sequence joins TRBV9 and TRBJ2-3, with TRBD2 identical over 8 bases. V was pared by 0 bases and J by 1 base, with 4 bases of the junction left unmatched. The germline V gene encodes CDR1 SGDLS and CDR2 YYNGEE. The CDR3 extends over 16 amino acids. The CDR3 region has the DNA TGTGCCAGCAGCGTAGTGTCGGGGGGGGGCACAGATACGCAGTATTTT. Translating it yields CASSVVSGGGTDTQYF.

The rearrangement links TRBV7-2 to TRBJ1-1; a weak D match, TRBD1 (6 bases). Deletions cut 1 base from V and 4 bases from J, with 13 bases between. CDR3 length: 15 residues. CDR1 SGHTA and CDR2 FQGNSA come from the germline V gene. CDR3 DNA: TGTGCCAGCAGCTTAGTAGGGGGTCCACGCACTGAAGCTTTCTTT. Translation: CASSLVGGPRTEAFF.

V usage is TRBV2 and J usage is TRBJ1-5; 10 bases are shared with TRBD1. Trimming at V came to 4 bases and at J to 5 bases, leaving 5 bases not matched to a gene. The CDR3 spans 15 residues. The V gene's germline CDR1 is SNHLY and CDR2 FYNNEI. DNA of the CDR3: TGTGCCAGCAGTGGACAGGGGGCTGGGGATCAGCCCCAGCATTTT. Translation: CASSGQGAGDQPQHF.

This chain links TRBV7-2 with TRBJ1-2; TRBD1 aligns across 8 bases. This CDR3 spans 15 amino acids. Trimming at V came to 7 bases and at J to 0 bases, leaving 7 bases not matched to a gene. Germline CDR1 reads SGHTA; CDR2 reads FQGNSA. In DNA form, the CDR3 reads TGTGCCAGCATCCGACAGGGGCGGGCTAACTATGGCTACACCTTC. Protein product: CASIRQGRANYGYTF.

The chain couples TRBV27 to TRBJ1-2; the D gene is possibly TRBD1 (6 bases). Germline values: CDR1 MNHEY, CDR2 SMNVEV (reference sequence). Trimming took 5 bases from V and 7 from J, leaving 17 bases between them. The CDR3 is 14 amino acids. In DNA form, the CDR3 reads TGTGCCAGCAGTGGTGCGGGGGGCCTTGGTGGCTACACCTTC. Its protein is CASSGAGGLGGYTF.

V is TRBV11-2 and J is TRBJ2-7; 8 bases are shared with TRBD2. The CDR3 runs to 15 residues. Looked up from germline, CDR1 is SGHAT and CDR2 is FQNNGV. Germline trimming cut 1 base from V and 5 bases from J; bases unmatched to any gene: 7. The CDR3 here is CASSLAGGPGNEQYF. Written as DNA, the CDR3 is TGTGCCAGCAGCTTAGCGGGGGGGCCGGGGAACGAGCAGTACTTC.

This clone has only a few counts. The chain combines TRBV7-6 with TRBJ2-1; D not certain. The CDR3 totals 14 residues. CDR1 is SGHVS, CDR2 FNYEAQ, per germline. V was pared by 1 base and J by 8 bases, with 12 bases between. The DNA of the CDR3 is TGTGCCAGCAGCTTAGTTGGCATGTTCGATGAGCAGTTCTTC. Translated, it gives CASSLVGMFDEQFF.

The chain is built from TRBV28 and TRBJ2-7, with TRBD1 matching over 9 bases. Germline V lookup: CDR1 MDHEN, CDR2 SYDVKM. The CDR3 totals 15 residues. V was pared by 6 bases and J by 3 bases, with 9 bases of the junction left unmatched. The DNA of the CDR3 is TGTGCCAGCAGCTCCGCCGGGACAGGGTACTACGAGCAGTACTTC. This sequence encodes CASSSAGTGYYEQYF.

The chain links TRBV7-9 to TRBJ2-5, with D perhaps matching TRBD2 (5 bases). This CDR3 comprises 13 residues. V was trimmed by 1 base and J by 5 bases, leaving 8 bases between them. Germline V gene data show CDR1 as SEHNR and CDR2 as FQNEAQ (reference sequence). CDR3 in amino acids: CASSLVRGETQYF. The CDR3 DNA reads as TGTGCCAGCAGCTTAGTTCGGGGTGAGACCCAGTACTTC.

There are a few counts of this clone. This chain joins TRBV11-2 and TRBJ2-5; perhaps TRBD1 as D (8 bases). Germline-derived CDR1 and CDR2 are SGHAT and FQNNGV. The CDR3 covers 19 residues. Trimming pared 4 bases from V and 0 bases from J, leaving 24 bases between. This CDR3 reads CASSSPRTGREGDQETQYF. The CDR3 region has the DNA TGTGCCAGCAGCTCCCCTCGGACAGGGAGGGAAGGTGACCAAGAGACCCAGTACTTC. The complete variable domain, with remaining parts taken from reference TRBV11-2 and TRBJ2-5, reads EAGVAQSPRYKIIEKRQSVAFWCNPISGHATLYWYQQILGQGPKLLIQFQNNGVVDDSQLPKDRFSAERLKGVDSTLKIQPAKLEDSAVYLCASSSPRTGREGDQETQYFGPGTRLLVL.

The chain is built from TRBV7-2 and TRBJ2-1; 10 nucleotides agree with TRBD2. This CDR3 has 17 amino acids. Per the germline V gene, CDR1 is SGHTA and CDR2 is FQGNSA. Trimming at V came to 2 bases and at J to 6 bases, leaving 10 bases not matched to a gene. CDR3 sequence (DNA): TGTGCCAGCAGCTTAAAAGGGCCTAGCGGGGGTTTCAATGAGCAGTTCTTC. The encoded protein is CASSLKGPSGGFNEQFF.

This chain joins TRBV5-5 and TRBJ1-1; no definite D call. Trimming cost V 0 bases and J 11 bases, with 11 bases left between them. CDR3 length: 12 amino acids. Germline CDR1 is SGHKS and CDR2 is YYEKEE (reference sequence). CDR3 DNA sequence: TGTGCCAGCAGCTTGGTCTCCCGGGAGGCTTTCTTT. Amino acids: CASSLVSREAFF.

This chain joins TRBV4-3 and TRBJ2-7; D might be TRBD2 (5 bases). The CDR3 contains 15 residues. V lost 4 bases, J lost 3 bases, and 16 bases lay in between. CDR1 LGHNA and CDR2 YSLEER come from the germline V gene. CDR3 protein: CASSLAEGKNYEQYF. The CDR3 nucleotides are TGCGCCAGCAGCCTCGCCGAGGGTAAGAACTACGAGCAGTACTTC.

A note on this clone: At one end the junction does not follow the germline gene, possibly because of a read error. The J gene is TRBJ2-7, the V gene TRBV20-1; TRBD2 matches 8 bases. Germline V gene lookup returns CDR1 DFQATT and CDR2 SNEGSKA (reference sequence). This CDR3 spans 10 amino acids. In nucleotides, the CDR3 is TGCAGTGCTAGAGTTGGGACTAGTATCTTC. Translating gives CSARVGTSIF.

The chain joins TRBV5-6 to TRBJ2-5, with D possibly TRBD2 on 6 matching bases. The CDR3 has 14 amino acids. V was clipped by 3 bases and J by 5 bases, with 14 bases between them. From germline, CDR1 is SGHDT and CDR2 YYEEEE. The CDR3 protein is CASSSAPGVETQYF. The CDR3 nucleotides read TGTGCCAGCAGCTCGGCCCCGGGGGTCGAGACCCAGTACTTC.